Each of the 30 T cell receptor beta chains below was sequenced from the same sample in a study of CD4 and CD8 cells across lung adenocarcinoma regions. Each CDR3 protein gets one entry after TCRdb re-called the PCR reads with MiXCR. Found here are tens of thousands of distinct CDR3 sequences, 52% of them singletons; the top ten hold 20% to 25%. The sample consisted of CD4+ T cells from the center of a lung tumor. The source is a male donor with lung adenocarcinoma. The CD4 and CD8 labels of this study may be unreliable.

About this clonotype itself: A junction boundary mismatches the germline segment, possibly from a read error. The V gene is TRBV6-1, the J gene TRBJ2-4; 9 positions agree with TRBD2. The J call is doubtful: the DNA matches TRBJ2-5 better. Germline CDR1 reads MNHNS; CDR2 reads SASEGT. The CDR3 length is 15 residues. The CDR3: CASGEGASGKETQYF. The DNA of the CDR3 is TGTGCCAGCGGTGAAGGGGCTAGCGGGAAAGAGACCCAGTACTTC.

As concerns this clonotype: A junction end diverges from the germline sequence, so it may reflect a read error. CDR3 nucleotide sequence: TGTGCCGGGAGTCACGGGGAAGGGGACACAGATACGCAGTACTTT. Encoded protein: CAGSHGEGDTDTQYF. The chain couples TRBV6-5 to TRBJ2-5; D is perhaps TRBD1 (6 bases). Germline V gene lookup returns CDR1 MNHEY and CDR2 SVGAGI. This CDR3 comprises 15 residues.

The rearrangement uses TRBV6-1 and TRBJ2-4; TRBD2 might be the D (6 bases). CDR3 length: 14 residues. Germline values: CDR1 MNHNS, CDR2 SASEGT. CDR3 sequence (DNA): TGTGCGGGCAGCGGGTCTGGCGGCAGAGGGGTATTGTACTTC. It translates to CAGSGSGGRGVLYF.

Concerning this clonotype itself: A much larger clone lies a single base off, so this may be a read error. The chain has TRBV6-1 and TRBJ2-7, with 9 bases identical to TRBD2. The J call may be mistaken, given a closer DNA end match to TRBJ2-1. The CDR3 totals 13 residues. Germline V gives CDR1 MNHNS, CDR2 SASEGT. Here the CDR3 reads CASGLARSYEQFF. DNA for the CDR3: TGTGCCAGTGGACTAGCGAGATCCTACGAGCAGTTCTTC.

Turning to this clonotype: A junction boundary mismatches the germline segment, possibly from a read error. This CDR3 is CASSYGTGSGALYF. CDR3 nucleotides: TGTGCCAGCAGTTACGGGACAGGGTCAGGGGCGCTGTATTTT. The chain combines TRBV6-5 with TRBJ2-2; 9 bases line up with TRBD1. CDR3 length equals 14 residues. Germline-derived CDR1 and CDR2 are MNHEY and SVGAGI.

This clonotype was detected ten times or more. The chain employs TRBV25-1 and TRBJ2-1, with D possibly matching TRBD2 (6 bases). The CDR3 is 15 residues long. The V and J ends lost 5 bases and 0 bases respectively, with 11 bases between them. Germline CDR1 and CDR2: MGHDK and SYGVNS. The CDR3 sequence is CASSSGLSSYNEQFF. In DNA, the CDR3 is TGTGCCAGCAGTAGCGGGCTGAGCTCCTACAATGAGCAGTTCTTC.

J is TRBJ2-3 and V is TRBV10-3, with D possibly matching TRBD2 (6 bases). V was shortened by 11 bases and J by 3 bases, with 21 bases between the two germline ends. There are 15 residues in the CDR3. Germline CDR1 and CDR2: ENHRY and SYGVKD. In DNA form, the CDR3 reads TGTGCCCGGGGACTCCAGGCTGGGAGTACAGATACGCAGTATTTT. Protein product: CARGLQAGSTDTQYF.

This clonotype showed up many times. The chain carries TRBV7-2 and TRBJ2-1, with D possibly called TRBD1 or TRBD2 (6 bases each). The assigned J gene may be wrong: the sequence end matches TRBJ2-7 better. Per germline, CDR1 SGHTA and CDR2 FQGNSA. This CDR3 region has 15 residues. CDR3 sequence: CASSPLAFLGGEQYF. The CDR3 coding sequence is TGTGCCAGCAGCCCACTAGCTTTCTTAGGGGGTGAGCAGTACTTC.

This clonotype was detected ten times or more. The rearrangement uses TRBV6-1 and TRBJ2-5; 8 positions match TRBD2. There are 13 residues in the CDR3. V lost 6 bases, J lost 5 bases, and 5 bases stayed unmatched. In germline, CDR1 is MNHNS, CDR2 SASEGT. The CDR3: CASSQREHETQYF. The CDR3 coding sequence is TGTGCCAGCAGCCAGCGGGAGCATGAGACCCAGTACTTC.

The sample holds one count of this clonotype. The chain has TRBV4-1 and TRBJ1-4; 9 bases agree with TRBD1. The V segment lost 2 bases and the J segment 6 bases; nucleotides outside the gene matches: 4. The germline CDR1 and CDR2 sequences are MGHRA and YSYEKL. CDR3 length: 15 residues. This CDR3 is CASSQSGTGYEKLFF. CDR3 DNA sequence: TGCGCCAGCAGCCAATCCGGGACAGGGTATGAAAAACTGTTTTTT.

This rearrangement joins TRBV6-1 to TRBJ2-1, with no clear D. V was shortened by 1 base and J by 2 bases, with 9 bases between the two germline ends. The CDR3 contains 15 residues. Germline V gene lookup returns CDR1 MNHNS and CDR2 SASEGT. The CDR3 bases are TGTGCCAGCAGTGAAGGGGCGGACCCCTACAATGAGCAGTTCTTC. Its translation is CASSEGADPYNEQFF.

The CDR3 is CASSSLGPSNEKLFF. The CDR3 nucleotides are TGTGCCAGCAGTTCCCTCGGACCGAGTAATGAAAAACTGTTTTTT. V and J are TRBV27 and TRBJ1-4; D remains unclear. Germline values: CDR1 MNHEY, CDR2 SMNVEV (reference sequence). This CDR3 has 15 residues. The V end lost 4 bases, the J end lost 4 bases, and 13 bases lay between the germline ends.

This clonotype was detected ten times or more. The V and J genes are TRBV27 and TRBJ2-1; D unclear. Looked up from germline, CDR1 is MNHEY and CDR2 is SMNVEV (reference sequence). V was cut by 6 bases and J by 3 bases, with 9 bases left in between. The CDR3 runs to 13 residues. For the CDR3, the DNA is TGTGCCAGCAGCCAAGGAATCTACAATGAGCAGTTCTTC. It is translated as CASSQGIYNEQFF.

Regarding this clonotype: The germline gene is not matched at one end of the junction; a read error may be the cause. The gene calls are TRBV27 and TRBJ2-3; a possible D gene is TRBD2 (6 bases). CDR1 MNHEY and CDR2 SMNVEV come from the germline V gene (reference sequence). The CDR3 extends over 17 amino acids. The CDR3 spells CASSAGRRAPETDTQYF. The CDR3 DNA follows: TGTGCCAGCAGTGCGGGGCGCCGAGCCCCTGAGACAGATACCCAGTACTTT.

Comment on this clonotype: One end of the junction does not line up with germline, which may come from a read error. V usage is TRBV10-2 and J usage is TRBJ2-2; TRBD2 matches at 7 bases. The CDR3 totals 16 residues. Germline-derived CDR1 and CDR2 are WSHSY and SAAADI. CDR3 nucleotides: TGCGCCAGCATTGGCCTAGCGGCTGTGCGCACAGATACGCTGTATTTT. Translation: CASIGLAAVRTDTLYF.

As for this clonotype: This may be a read error, as it is one base from a much larger clone. The rearrangement uses TRBV2 and TRBJ2-1; no firm D call. V lost 2 bases and J 12 bases, leaving 11 bases between the germline ends. Germline V CDR1 and CDR2: SNHLY, FYNNEI. CDR3 size: 12 residues. DNA of the CDR3: TGTGCCAGCAGTGAATATGGGATGCGGCAGTTCTTC. Its protein product is CASSEYGMRQFF.

CDR3 sequence reads: CSAGGHGGETQYF. The CDR3, as DNA: TGCAGTGCGGGGGGACATGGAGGGGAGACCCAGTACTTC. The chain has TRBV20-1 and TRBJ2-5; TRBD1 or TRBD2 may be the D gene (6 bases each). The CDR3 consists of 13 residues. CDR1 and CDR2 (germline): DFQATT, SNEGSKA (reference sequence). V lost 6 bases, J lost 5 bases, and 16 bases lay in between.

This clonotype has only a few counts. V usage is TRBV6-1 and J usage is TRBJ2-2; D gene uncertain. With the DNA end fitting TRBJ2-3 better, the J assignment may be wrong. CDR3 length equals 15 residues. The germline V gene encodes CDR1 MNHNS and CDR2 SASEGT. The CDR3 is CASRLQAVITGTQYF. The CDR3 DNA is TGTGCCAGCAGACTCCAGGCTGTGATCACCGGGACGCAGTATTTT.

By its share, this clonotype is medium-sized. The chain recombines TRBV6-5 with TRBJ2-5; 10 nucleotides match TRBD1. Matching the DNA end better, TRBJ2-7 makes the J call doubtful. CDR1 is MNHEY and CDR2 is SVGAGI in the germline V gene. This CDR3 region has 14 residues. Written as DNA, the CDR3 is TGTGCCAGCATCCAGACAGGGGGCAGGGACGAGCAGTACTTC. It codes for CASIQTGGRDEQYF.

About this clonotype: A read error may produce the germline difference seen at one junction end. V gene TRBV6-1 combines with J gene TRBJ2-4; TRBD2 is a possible D gene (5 bases). CDR1 and CDR2 (germline): MNHNS, SASEGT. The CDR3 runs to 15 residues. CDR3 sequence reads: CASSDTLGAKNTQYF. The CDR3 DNA is TGTGCCAGCAGTGATACACTGGGAGCCAAAAACACGCAGTATTTC.

As concerns this clonotype: One end of the junction does not line up with germline, which may come from a read error. V gene TRBV27 combines with J gene TRBJ2-3, with D possibly being TRBD1 (5 bases). CDR3 length equals 15 residues. Germline loops: CDR1 MNHEY, CDR2 SMNVEV (reference sequence). CDR3 sequence: CARRLWGRDEKTQYF. DNA of the CDR3: TGTGCCAGGAGGTTATGGGGCAGAGACGAAAAGACGCAGTACTTT.

This clonotype was detected ten times or more. The chain combines TRBV6-5 with TRBJ2-5; a possible D gene is TRBD2 (6 bases). The CDR3 runs 14 residues. Trimming stripped 2 bases from V and 2 bases from J, with 9 bases between. CDR1 and CDR2 from the germline V gene are MNHEY and SVGAGI. CDR3: CASSYDGGQETQYF. CDR3 DNA sequence: TGTGCCAGCAGTTACGACGGGGGTCAAGAGACCCAGTACTTC.

On this clonotype itself: The junction departs from germline at one end; a sequencing error may be responsible. The chain links TRBV6-1 to TRBJ2-1, with D maybe TRBD1 (5 bases). CDR3 length: 14 residues. Germline assignment: CDR1 MNHNS and CDR2 SASEGT. CDR3: CASWGLWLKNMQYF. CDR3 bases: TGTGCCAGCTGGGGCCTGTGGCTCAAAAATATGCAGTACTTT.

This clonotype appeared many times. The rearrangement links TRBV15 to TRBJ2-7; TRBD2 is a possible D gene (6 bases). Trimming pared 5 bases from V and 2 bases from J, leaving 13 bases between. CDR1 is LNHNV and CDR2 is YYDKDF in the germline V gene (reference sequence). The CDR3 is 14 residues long. CDR3 in DNA: TGTGCCACCAGCCGTTTTGGAGGGGCCTACGAGCAGTACTTC. This sequence encodes CATSRFGGAYEQYF.

In its sample, this clonotype was seen a few times. The chain couples TRBV12-3 or TRBV12-4 to TRBJ1-2, with TRBD1 matching over 9 bases. This CDR3 has 14 residues. V shed 1 base, J shed 6 bases, and the junction held 3 bases outside the gene matches. As DNA, the CDR3 is TGTGCCAGCAGTTTAGGGACAGGGGTTAATGGCTACACCTTC. It specifies CASSLGTGVNGYTF.

The chain recombines TRBV4-2 with TRBJ2-1, with a possible D match to TRBD2 (6 bases). The J call is in doubt because the DNA end fits TRBJ2-7 better. Looked up from germline, CDR1 is LGHNA and CDR2 is YNFKEQ. The CDR3 is made up of 13 amino acids. The CDR3: CASSQESGYEQYF. DNA for the CDR3: TGTGCCAGCAGCCAAGAGAGCGGGTACGAGCAGTACTTC.

CDR3 protein: CAGGYSPWGADTQYF. The CDR3 DNA reads as TGTGCCGGGGGTTACTCCCCGTGGGGGGCAGATACGCAGTATTTT. V gene TRBV6-5 combines with J gene TRBJ2-3; a weak D match, TRBD2 (6 bases). The CDR3 runs to 15 residues. Germline V gene sequence: CDR1 MNHEY, CDR2 SVGAGI. Trimming removed 11 bases from V and 4 bases from J, with 22 bases in between.

Only a few counts were recorded for this clonotype. The chain employs TRBV27 and TRBJ2-5; the D gene could be TRBD1 or TRBD2 (6 bases each). Germline-derived CDR1 and CDR2 are MNHEY and SMNVEV (reference sequence). Trimming took 11 bases from V and 0 from J, leaving 19 bases between them. The length of the CDR3 is 15 residues. CDR3: CAGGFGGRDQETQYF. For the CDR3, the DNA is TGTGCCGGGGGTTTCGGGGGCCGTGACCAAGAGACCCAGTACTTC.

Remarks on this clonotype: A read error may produce the germline difference seen at one junction end. The V and J genes are TRBV10-3 and TRBJ2-1, with 8 bases identical to TRBD2. This CDR3 region has 15 residues. Germline V lookup: CDR1 ENHRY, CDR2 SYGVKD. CDR3: CAAGQGSGDQDTQYF. The CDR3 bases are TGTGCCGCCGGTCAAGGTAGCGGGGACCAAGATACGCAGTATTTC.

This clonotype was seen a handful of times. A much larger clone sits a single nucleotide away, making a read error possible. Lacking the conserved final phenylalanine or tryptophan, this CDR3 likely reflects a read error. The CDR3 here is CASSLAPPGYNEQFS. The CDR3 bases are TGTGCCAGCAGTTTGGCGCCCCCTGGATACAATGAGCAGTTCTCC. The gene calls are TRBV6-5 and TRBJ2-1; D gene ambiguous. The CDR3 is made up of 15 amino acids. V was trimmed by 4 bases and J by 4 bases, leaving 14 bases between them. Looked up from germline, CDR1 is MNHEY and CDR2 is SVGAGI.